This is a list of T cell receptor beta chains from one sample in a study of untreated major depressive disorder. Produced via immunoSEQ multiplex PCR; TCRdb's table is partial and in-frame only. The sample holds 10,000 to 15,000 clones, around 90% seen once. Sequenced input: CD4+ T cells from PBMCs. These receptors all stem from a man aged 30 to 39 with major depressive disorder. The CDR3 runs from the conserved cysteine through the conserved F or W. Each record gives: J gene, D gene, clone size, V gene, CDR3 DNA, CDR3 protein. A D gene is named only where the DNA matches it firmly. Rows give clone size only sometimes, using once, few, many, or a class for an expanded clone.

J: TRBJ2-2; D: TRBD2; size: .; V: TRBV7-3; DNA: TGTGCCAGCAGCTCCACGGGGGGTCCGGGCACCGGGGAGCTGTTTTTT; CDR3: CASSSTGGPGTGELFF
J: TRBJ2-1; D: .; size: once; V: TRBV9; DNA: TGTGCCAGCAGCTTCACTCCTTCGGGGGCTTTCTTC; CDR3: CASSFTPSGAFF
J: TRBJ1-3; D: .; size: .; V: TRBV6-1; DNA: TGTGCCAGCAGTAAGCCCCAACCCTCTGGAAACACCATATATTTT; CDR3: CASSKPQPSGNTIYF
J: TRBJ1-2; D: .; size: .; V: TRBV5-1; DNA: TGCGCCAGCAGCACGGGAAACTATGGCTACACCTTC; CDR3: CASSTGNYGYTF
J: TRBJ1-6; D: .; size: .; V: TRBV7-9; DNA: TGTGCCAGCAGCTTGGAACCTTCGGGTCAGCCTACCTATAATTCACCCCTCCACTTT; CDR3: CASSLEPSGQPTYNSPLHF
J: TRBJ1-1; D: .; size: .; V: TRBV6-6; DNA: TGTGCCAGCACCACTAAGGGGAACACTGAAGCTTTCTTT; CDR3: CASTTKGNTEAFF
J: TRBJ2-7; D: .; size: few; V: TRBV28; DNA: TGTGCCAGCAGTTTCCAGAACTACGAGCAGTACTTC; CDR3: CASSFQNYEQYF
J: TRBJ2-1; D: TRBD2; size: .; V: TRBV5-1; DNA: TGCGCCAGCAGCTGGACTAGCGGGGGGGCCCGAAATGAGCAGTTCTTC; CDR3: CASSWTSGGARNEQFF
J: TRBJ1-2; D: TRBD1; size: .; V: TRBV5-1; DNA: TGCGCCAGCAGCCCCCGGGACAGTGGAATCCCGTCTGGTGGCTACACCTTC; CDR3: CASSPRDSGIPSGGYTF
J: TRBJ2-6; D: .; size: .; V: TRBV5-8; DNA: TGTGCCAGCAAGAGGGCTGGGGCCAACGTCCTGACTTTC; CDR3: CASKRAGANVLTF
J: TRBJ1-1; D: .; size: .; V: TRBV5-1; DNA: TGCGCCAGCAGCTTGGGACAGTCGAACACTGAAGCTTTCTTT; CDR3: CASSLGQSNTEAFF
J: TRBJ2-3; D: TRBD2; size: once; V: TRBV10-3; DNA: TGTGCCATCAGTGACTCCGGGACTAGCGGGGGGAAAGATACGCAGTATTTT; CDR3: CAISDSGTSGGKDTQYF
J: TRBJ1-2; D: .; size: .; V: TRBV11-1; DNA: TGTGCCAGCAGCTGGGGTCCAGGGGACTATGGCTACACCTTC; CDR3: CASSWGPGDYGYTF
J: TRBJ1-2; D: TRBD1; size: .; V: TRBV7-3; DNA: TGTGCCAGCAGCTTAGACAGGGTCGTCGGCTACACCTTC; CDR3: CASSLDRVVGYTF
J: TRBJ1-5; D: .; size: .; V: TRBV6-6; DNA: TGTGCCAGCACCTTTACGACCCAGGGATATCAGCCCCAGCATTTT; CDR3: CASTFTTQGYQPQHF
J: TRBJ1-2; D: TRBD1; size: .; V: TRBV6-1; DNA: TGTGCCAGCAGTGTAATGGGACAGGGTGAAGGCTACACCTTC; CDR3: CASSVMGQGEGYTF
J: TRBJ2-3; D: .; size: .; V: TRBV5-6; DNA: TGTGCCAGCAGCTTGCTCGGGACTGCTTCAGATACGCAGTATTTT; CDR3: CASSLLGTASDTQYF
J: TRBJ2-3; D: .; size: .; V: TRBV9; DNA: TGTGCCAGCAGCGTAACCTCGCAGGGCACAGATACGCAGTATTTT; CDR3: CASSVTSQGTDTQYF